The 17 T cell receptor beta chains reported below all come from one sample, sequenced in a study of blood T cell repertoires in COVID-19. Sequencing used immunoSEQ multiplex PCR; TCRdb keeps in-frame clones, though not all of them. There are 200,000 to 250,000 clones in the sample; about four fifths occur only once, and approximately 1.8% lies in the top ten. Sequenced material: PBMCs or T cells enriched from blood (not recorded which). The origin of the receptors is a man aged 60 to 75 who had recovered from COVID-19.

J is TRBJ1-4 and V is TRBV25-1, with TRBD1 as a possible D gene (5 bases). The CDR3 covers 16 residues. V was cut by 0 bases and J by 7 bases, with 15 bases left in between. Looked up from germline, CDR1 is MGHDK and CDR2 is SYGVNS. CDR3 bases: TGTGCCAGCAGTGAATATCTCGGGGGTAGGGGTGAAAAACTGTTTTTT. It codes for CASSEYLGGRGEKLFF.

A note on this clone: An end of the junction does not agree with germline; a read error may underlie this. The CDR3 loop is CASSYFGGAHTGKLFF. CDR3 nucleotides: TGTGCCAGCAGTTACTTCGGGGGGGCCCACACCGGGAAGCTGTTTTTT. The rearrangement links TRBV6-2 or TRBV6-3 to TRBJ2-2; 8 bases fit TRBD2. The CDR3 is 16 amino acids. The germline gives CDR1 MNHEY, CDR2 SVGEGT.

CDR3 nucleotide sequence: TGTGCCAGCTCACGGGACAGGGTTGTGACAGATACGCAGTATTTT. Protein sequence: CASSRDRVVTDTQYF. This sequence joins TRBV18 and TRBJ2-3; 9 nucleotides match TRBD1. CDR1 is KGHSH, CDR2 LQKENI, per germline. The CDR3 sequence is 15 residues long. V gave up 4 bases and J gave up 3 bases; unmatched junction bases: 5.

The chain joins TRBV7-2 to TRBJ2-1, with D possibly matching TRBD2 (7 bases). Trimming removed 5 bases from V and 9 bases from J, with 17 bases in between. The length of the CDR3 is 14 residues. Per the germline V gene, CDR1 is SGHTA and CDR2 is FQGNSA. The CDR3 DNA sequence: TGTGCCAGCAGCCCACTCGGGGGGCGAGGTGAGCAGTTCTTC. Protein product: CASSPLGGRGEQFF.

V and J are TRBV14 and TRBJ1-6; 7 nucleotides match TRBD1. V was clipped by 0 bases and J by 3 bases; unmatched bases: 8. The CDR3 length is 18 residues. Germline V gene sequence: CDR1 SGHDN, CDR2 FVKESK. The CDR3 nucleotides read TGTGCCAGCAGCCAAGAAGGGGTAAACAGGGGCTATAATTCACCCCTCCACTTT. This codes for CASSQEGVNRGYNSPLHF.

The chain links TRBV11-3 to TRBJ2-1, with D possibly TRBD2 on 6 matching bases. The V end was cut by 1 base, the J end by 6 bases, with 7 bases between. Germline V CDR1 and CDR2: SGHNT, YENEEA. CDR3 size: 13 residues. CDR3 in amino acids: CASSLGGVNEQFF. The CDR3, as DNA: TGTGCCAGCAGCTTAGGGGGGGTCAATGAGCAGTTCTTC.

V is TRBV12-5 and J is TRBJ1-1; D not resolved. V gave up 1 base and J gave up 5 bases, with 11 bases separating them. From germline, CDR1 is LGHNT and CDR2 FRNRAP. CDR3 size: 14 residues. The CDR3 is CASGLATSGTEAFF. DNA of the CDR3: TGTGCTAGTGGTTTGGCTACGTCGGGGACTGAAGCTTTCTTT.

This clone has more than one count but fewer than ten. The chain has TRBV7-3 and TRBJ2-1; TRBD2 aligns across 8 bases. Germline CDR1 and CDR2: SGHTA and FQGTGA. The V segment lost 5 bases and the J segment 6 bases; nucleotides outside the gene matches: 6. CDR3 length: 14 residues. CDR3 amino acids: CASSATTSANEQFF. CDR3 DNA: TGTGCCAGCAGCGCGACGACTAGCGCCAATGAGCAGTTCTTC.

The rearrangement uses TRBV6-5 and TRBJ2-5; 9 bases agree with TRBD2. The CDR3 consists of 16 residues. Germline CDR1 and CDR2: MNHEY and SVGAGI. Germline trimming cut 0 bases from V and 1 base from J; bases unmatched to any gene: 3. The CDR3 is CASSYSGSGGQETQYF. In nucleotides, the CDR3 is TGTGCCAGCAGTTACTCGGGTAGCGGGGGCCAAGAGACCCAGTACTTC.

The chain links TRBV7-2 to TRBJ2-5; tentatively, D is TRBD2 (5 bases). The V end lost 3 bases, the J end lost 4 bases, and 12 bases lay between the germline ends. This CDR3 has 14 amino acids. In germline, CDR1 is SGHTA, CDR2 FQGNSA. DNA for the CDR3: TGTGCCAGCAGCTTTCGGCGGGCTGGAGAGACCCAGTACTTC. Encoded protein: CASSFRRAGETQYF.

The chain recombines TRBV19 with TRBJ2-7; 7 bases align to TRBD1. The germline V gene encodes CDR1 LNHDA and CDR2 SQIVND (reference sequence). V trimming: 5 bases; J trimming: 4 bases; junction bases outside the gene matches: 11. There are 15 residues in the CDR3. The CDR3 is CASSLTIQGIYEQYF. The CDR3 nucleotides read TGTGCCAGTAGTTTAACAATACAGGGGATATACGAGCAGTACTTC.

The genes are TRBV6-2 or TRBV6-3 and TRBJ1-2; unclear D gene. The germline CDR1 and CDR2 sequences are MNHEY and SVGEGT. The length of the CDR3 is 12 residues. V lost 3 bases and J 5 bases, leaving 7 bases between the germline ends. The CDR3 sequence: CASSYYGYGYTF. CDR3 DNA: TGTGCCAGCAGTTATTACGGGTATGGCTACACCTTC.

Here the CDR3 reads CASAWERDSPLHF. The CDR3 DNA follows: TGTGCCTCAGCATGGGAGAGGGATTCACCCCTCCACTTT. This sequence joins TRBV6-5 and TRBJ1-6; D is ambiguous. The CDR3 sequence is 13 residues long. Trimming left V 11 bases short and J 8 bases short, with 16 bases between. Germline values: CDR1 MNHEY, CDR2 SVGAGI.

The CDR3 nucleotides read TGTGCCAGCAGCGGTTCCCTGAATCAGCCCCAGCATTTT. Its protein product is CASSGSLNQPQHF. The chain couples TRBV2 to TRBJ1-5; D unresolved. Trimming left V 6 bases short and J 4 bases short, with 10 bases between. Germline V gives CDR1 SNHLY, CDR2 FYNNEI. This CDR3 is built from 13 residues.

V and J are TRBV5-1 and TRBJ1-1, with D possibly matching TRBD1 (6 bases). This CDR3 has 13 residues. The germline CDR1 and CDR2 sequences are SGHRS and YFSETQ. Trimming removed 4 bases at V and 3 bases at J, with 10 bases between. The CDR3 here is CASSPQGDTEAFF. The CDR3 nucleotides are TGCGCCAGCAGCCCACAGGGCGACACTGAAGCTTTCTTT.

The V gene is TRBV7-9, the J gene TRBJ2-3; D is perhaps TRBD1 (5 bases). CDR1 and CDR2 (germline): SEHNR, FQNEAQ (reference sequence). V was clipped by 1 base and J by 3 bases, with 8 bases between them. The CDR3 loop spans 14 amino acids. The CDR3 region has the DNA TGTGCCAGCAGCTTAGAGGGGCGAACAGATACGCAGTATTTT. This translates into CASSLEGRTDTQYF.

V gene TRBV7-9 combines with J gene TRBJ1-1; TRBD1 is a possible D gene (5 bases). The ends were cut back, 5 bases at V and 1 base at J, with 20 bases in the middle. Germline lookup yields CDR1 SEHNR and CDR2 FQNEAQ (reference sequence). The CDR3 extends over 17 amino acids. Written as DNA, the CDR3 is TGTGCCAGCAGCCCGAGGTCCCTAACGGGGGGGAACACTGAAGCTTTCTTT. Protein product: CASSPRSLTGGNTEAFF.